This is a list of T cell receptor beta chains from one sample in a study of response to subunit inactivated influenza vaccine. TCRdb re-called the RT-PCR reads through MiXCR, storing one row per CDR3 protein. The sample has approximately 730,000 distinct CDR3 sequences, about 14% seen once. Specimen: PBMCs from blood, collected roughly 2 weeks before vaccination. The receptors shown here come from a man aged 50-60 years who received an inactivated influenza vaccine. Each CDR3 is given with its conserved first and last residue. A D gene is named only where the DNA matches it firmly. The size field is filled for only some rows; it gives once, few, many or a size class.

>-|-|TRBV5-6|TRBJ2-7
TGTGCCAGCAGCTTGCAGGGGCCGTTTAGCTTC
CASSLQGPFSF
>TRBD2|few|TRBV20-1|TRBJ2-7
TGCAGTGCTACAGGGACTAGCGGGAGGACACAGTACTTC
CSATGTSGRTQYF
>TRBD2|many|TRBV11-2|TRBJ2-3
TGTGCCAGCAGCCGACTAGCGGGAACCACAGATACGCAGTATTTT
CASSRLAGTTDTQYF
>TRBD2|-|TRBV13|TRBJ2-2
TGTGCCAGCAGCTCGGGGGGGCTCGGTGGGGAGCTGTTTTTT
CASSSGGLGGELFF
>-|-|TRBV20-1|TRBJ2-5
TGCAGTGCTCGGGGAGAGACCCAGTACTTC
CSARGETQYF
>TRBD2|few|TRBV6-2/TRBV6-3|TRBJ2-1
TGTGCCAGCAGTTATCTCCCATTTGGCGGGGGGGCCTACAATGAGCAGTTCTTC
CASSYLPFGGGAYNEQFF
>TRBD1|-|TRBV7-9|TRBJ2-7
TGTGCCAGCAGACCCGACCGACAGGGGGACGAGCAGTACTTC
CASRPDRQGDEQYF
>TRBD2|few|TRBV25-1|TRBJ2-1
TGTGCCAGCAGTGTTTCTCTTACCACCGGACTAGCGGGGGACAGCTCCTACAATGAGCAGTTCTTC
CASSVSLTTGLAGDSSYNEQFF
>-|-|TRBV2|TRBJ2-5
TGTGCCAGCGCCTCAGGGGCAGAGACCCAGTACTTC
CASASGAETQYF
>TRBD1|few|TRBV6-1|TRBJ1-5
TGTGCCAGCAGTCGAAGACTCCCCGGGACAGGGTATAGCAATCAGCCCCAGCATTTT
CASSRRLPGTGYSNQPQHF
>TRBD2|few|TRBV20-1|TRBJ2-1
TGCAGTGTGGAAGCCGGGACTAGCGCCCCCAATGAGCAGTTCTTC
CSVEAGTSAPNEQFF
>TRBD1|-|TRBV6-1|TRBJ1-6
TGTGCCCTGGGGGACAGGGGGATCTCACCCCTCCACTTT
CALGDRGISPLHF
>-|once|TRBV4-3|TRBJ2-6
TGCGCCAGCACCGCTAGCTCTGGGGCCAACGTCCTGACTTTC
CASTASSGANVLTF
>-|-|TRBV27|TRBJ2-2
TGTGCCAGCAGTTTCTGGCAGGGGCACGGGGAGCTGTTTTTT
CASSFWQGHGELFF
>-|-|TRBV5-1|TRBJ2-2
TGCGCCAGCAGCGCCCGCGGGAACACCGGGGAGCTGTTTTTT
CASSARGNTGELFF
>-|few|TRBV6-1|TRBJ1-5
TGTGCCAGCAGAGATAGGGATACTTATAGCAATCAGCCCCAGCATTTT
CASRDRDTYSNQPQHF
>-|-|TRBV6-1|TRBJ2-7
TGTGCCAGCAGACCGACGGCTGCCTACGAGCAGTACTTC
CASRPTAAYEQYF
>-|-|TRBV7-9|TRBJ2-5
TGTGCCAGCAGACCAATTTGGCGGAGCCAAGAGACCCAGTACTTC
CASRPIWRSQETQYF
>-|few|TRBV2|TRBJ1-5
TGTGCCAGCAGTTCAGGGGATCGAGGTCAGCCCCAGCATTTT
CASSSGDRGQPQHF
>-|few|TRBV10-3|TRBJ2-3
TGTGCCATCAACCGGTGGGGGGGCACAGATACGCAGTATTTT
CAINRWGGTDTQYF
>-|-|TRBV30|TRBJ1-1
TGTGCCTGGAACACATACCCGTCGGTTTTCTTT
CAWNTYPSVFF
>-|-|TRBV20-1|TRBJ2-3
TGCAGTGCTAGGGCCCTCAGACTAGGCGTAAACACAGATACGCAGTATTTT
CSARALRLGVNTDTQYF
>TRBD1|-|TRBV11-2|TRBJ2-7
TGTGCCAGCAGCCCCCGGGACAGAAGATACGAGCAGTACTTC
CASSPRDRRYEQYF
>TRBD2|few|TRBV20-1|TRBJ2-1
TGCAGTGCTAGAGGGGCTAGACGGGGGGATTTCAATGAGCAGTTCTTC
CSARGARRGDFNEQFF
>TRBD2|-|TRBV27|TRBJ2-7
TGTGCCAGCAAAAGTAGAGGACTAGCGGGACCCAGCTCCTACGAGCAGTACTTC
CASKSRGLAGPSSYEQYF
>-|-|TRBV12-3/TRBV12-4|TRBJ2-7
TGTGCCAGCAGCCCGGGACACGCCTCCGAGCAGTACTTC
CASSPGHASEQYF
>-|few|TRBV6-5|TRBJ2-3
TGTGCCAGCAGGTATATGACAAGTAGCACAGATACGCAGTATTTT
CASRYMTSSTDTQYF
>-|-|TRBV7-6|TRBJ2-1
TGTGCCAGCAGCTTAGTTCATCCGCGGGCGGGCAGCGATGAGCAGTTCTTC
CASSLVHPRAGSDEQFF
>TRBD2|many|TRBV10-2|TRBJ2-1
TGCGCCATCTCCTTAGGCGGGGGGGCCTATTTGGGTAATGAGCAGTTCTTC
CAISLGGGAYLGNEQFF
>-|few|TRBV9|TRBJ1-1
TGTGCCAGCAGCGACGGGGAGAACACTGAAGCTTTCTTT
CASSDGENTEAFF
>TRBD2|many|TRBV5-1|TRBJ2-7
TGCGCCAGCAGCCAACTAGCGTCCTCCTACGAGCAGTACTTC
CASSQLASSYEQYF
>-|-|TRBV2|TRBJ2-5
TGTGCCAGCAATCTGCGGGGTCCTCAAGAGACCCAGTACTTC
CASNLRGPQETQYF
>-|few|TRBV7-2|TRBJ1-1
TGTGCCAGCAGCTCTTACTGGCGCACTGAAGCTTTCTTT
CASSSYWRTEAFF
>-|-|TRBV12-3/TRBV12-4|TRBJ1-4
TGTGCCAGCAGTTTATGGCAGAATGAAAAACTGTTTTTT
CASSLWQNEKLFF
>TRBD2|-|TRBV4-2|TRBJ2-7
TGTGCCAGCAGCCAAGTGGCGGGAGAGATCTACGAGCAGTACTTC
CASSQVAGEIYEQYF
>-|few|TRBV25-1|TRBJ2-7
TGTGCCAGCAGTGGAGGTGGGGCGCTATACGAGCAGTACTTC
CASSGGGALYEQYF
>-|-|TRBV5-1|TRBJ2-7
TGCGCCAGCAGCTTCCGGGACGGATACCTCGAGCAGTACTTC
CASSFRDGYLEQYF
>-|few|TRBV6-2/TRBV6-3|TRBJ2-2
TGTGCCAGCAGTTATTTCGACGGGGAGCTGTTTTTT
CASSYFDGELFF
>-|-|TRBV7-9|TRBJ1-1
TGTGCCAGCAGTCTAAGAACAGGGAATGAAGCTTTCTTT
CASSLRTGNEAFF
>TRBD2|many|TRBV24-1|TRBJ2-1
TGTGCCACCAGTGATCCACTACCTAGCGGGAGCTACAATGAGCAGTTCTTC
CATSDPLPSGSYNEQFF
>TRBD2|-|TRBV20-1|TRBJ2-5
TGCAGTGCTAGAGAGCCAGGCGGGGGGGCCCAAGAGACCCAGTACTTC
CSAREPGGGAQETQYF
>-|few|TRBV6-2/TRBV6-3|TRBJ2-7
TGTGCCAGCACCAACGGTGGGGGCTCCTACGAGCAGTACTTC
CASTNGGGSYEQYF
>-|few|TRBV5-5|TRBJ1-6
TGTGCCAGCAGCCGTTATAATTCACCCCTCCACTTT
CASSRYNSPLHF
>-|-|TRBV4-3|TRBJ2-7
TGCGCCAGCAGCCCCATGACGGGTTACGAGCAGTACTTC
CASSPMTGYEQYF
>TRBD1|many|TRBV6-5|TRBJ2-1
TGTGCCAGCAGTTACTCGGACAGGAACAATGAGCAGTTCTTC
CASSYSDRNNEQFF
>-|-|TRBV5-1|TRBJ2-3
TGCGCCAGCAGCTTGGGGGCCAGTATAGATACGCAGTATTTT
CASSLGASIDTQYF
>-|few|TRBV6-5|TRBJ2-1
TGTGCCAGCAGTTACAACCCGGCAAATGAGCAGTTCTTC
CASSYNPANEQFF
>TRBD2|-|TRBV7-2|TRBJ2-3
TGTGCCAGCAGCGAGAGCGGGGGCCCCACAGATACGCAGTATTTT
CASSESGGPTDTQYF
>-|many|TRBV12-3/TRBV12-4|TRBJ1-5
TGTGCCAGCAGTTTTGGTTTGATGAATGGTCAGCCCCAGCATTTT
CASSFGLMNGQPQHF
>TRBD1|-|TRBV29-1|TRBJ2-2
TGCAGCGACGACAGGGGGCGAGTGGCCGGGGAGCTGTTTTTT
CSDDRGRVAGELFF
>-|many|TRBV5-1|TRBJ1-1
TGCGCCAGCAACCATCCTGGGGAGAACACTGAAGCTTTCTTT
CASNHPGENTEAFF
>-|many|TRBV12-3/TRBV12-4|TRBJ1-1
TGTGCCAGCAGTTTTAGTCGGCCTGAAGCTTTCTTT
CASSFSRPEAFF
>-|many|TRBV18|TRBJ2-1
TGTGCCAGCTCACCACCCGGCTGGGAGGGGACAAATGAGCAGTTCTTC
CASSPPGWEGTNEQFF
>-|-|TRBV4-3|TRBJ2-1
TGCGCCAGCAGCCAAGTTTTCACCGCCGGGGCCTACAATGAGCAGTTCTTC
CASSQVFTAGAYNEQFF